This T cell receptor beta chain is drawn from a study of long-term antiretroviral therapy in people with HIV. General observations from the study: Post-ART samples showed increased diversity that remained below transplant donor control levels. HIV repertoires showed narrower CDR3 length ranges than controls.

One or more pre-ART and two or more post-ART PBMC samples were available from each donor. Concerning this clone: Antigen unknown.

V dropped 5 bases and J dropped 0 bases, with 8 bases sitting between them. CDR1 and CDR2 (germline): SNHLY, FYNNEI. This CDR3 region has 13 residues. The immunoSEQ assay was v3.0, run at survey level. The assay was immunoSEQ multiplex PCR, and TCRdb's table has in-frame clones only and misses some. The data hold 17,000 or so clones, with 76% observed a single time. This TCR was sampled from a woman aged 50 to 60 with HIV. The starting material was unsorted PBMCs, obtained roughly 2.4 years before starting antiretroviral therapy. The chain combines TRBV2 with TRBJ2-7, with D perhaps TRBD2 (5 bases). The CDR3 DNA reads as TGTGCCAGCAGTCCCACTAGCTCCTACGAGCAGTACTTC. As protein: CASSPTSSYEQYF.